Listed below are T cell receptor beta chains from one sample, sequenced in a study of early T cells in non-severe SARS-CoV-2 infection. A single record per CDR3 protein comes from TCRdb applying MiXCR to the 5' RACE reads. The sample has 85,000 to 90,000 distinct CDR3 sequences; about 15% are singletons. Sequences were obtained from whole blood. The receptor source for this set is an adult who was a healthcare worker with PCR-confirmed SARS-CoV-2 infection or an uninfected control (not recorded which). The CDR3 runs from the conserved cysteine through the conserved F or W. The order of the fields is clone size, D gene, J gene, V gene, CDR3 DNA, CDR3 protein. D genes are given only for firm matches. Part of the rows lack a size; the others show once, few, many or a class for expanded clones.

clone size: .; D gene: .; J gene: TRBJ1-1; V gene: TRBV11-2; CDR3 DNA: TGTGCCAGCACAAGGTTATCTGAAGCTTTCTTT; CDR3 protein: CASTRLSEAFF
clone size: few; D gene: .; J gene: TRBJ1-5; V gene: TRBV6-5; CDR3 DNA: TGTGCCAGCAGTTACTCGATCTTTAGCAATCAGCCCCAGCATTTT; CDR3 protein: CASSYSIFSNQPQHF
clone size: .; D gene: .; J gene: TRBJ2-2; V gene: TRBV20-1; CDR3 DNA: TGCAGTGCCCTGGCAGGGGGGGCAAGGAACACCGGGGAGCTGTTTTTT; CDR3 protein: CSALAGGARNTGELFF
clone size: few; D gene: .; J gene: TRBJ2-2; V gene: TRBV20-1; CDR3 DNA: TGCAGTGCTAGATACAGGGCCGGGGAGCTGTTTTTT; CDR3 protein: CSARYRAGELFF
clone size: few; D gene: .; J gene: TRBJ1-6; V gene: TRBV15; CDR3 DNA: TGTGCCACCAGCGGACGTAACCCCGGGACACCGGGGAGGCGGACCCTCCACTTT; CDR3 protein: CATSGRNPGTPGRRTLHF
clone size: few; D gene: .; J gene: TRBJ2-3; V gene: TRBV3-1; CDR3 DNA: TGTGCCAGCAGAGAGACTAGTTCGGCGCAGTATTTT; CDR3 protein: CASRETSSAQYF
clone size: .; D gene: .; J gene: TRBJ1-2; V gene: TRBV7-2; CDR3 DNA: TGTGCCAGCAGCCCACGACAGGATTACTTCTATGGCTACACCTTC; CDR3 protein: CASSPRQDYFYGYTF
clone size: few; D gene: .; J gene: TRBJ1-2; V gene: TRBV20-1; CDR3 DNA: TGCAGTGGCCAACACGATCCCAACTATGGCTACACCTTC; CDR3 protein: CSGQHDPNYGYTF
clone size: few; D gene: .; J gene: TRBJ1-5; V gene: TRBV11-2; CDR3 DNA: TGTGCCAGCAGCCCCCGGGAGGGCCAGCCCCAGCATTTT; CDR3 protein: CASSPREGQPQHF
clone size: .; D gene: .; J gene: TRBJ1-2; V gene: TRBV2; CDR3 DNA: TGTGCCAGCAGTGTTTTCAGTGCTATTGAGGGCTACACCTTC; CDR3 protein: CASSVFSAIEGYTF
clone size: few; D gene: .; J gene: TRBJ1-4; V gene: TRBV20-1; CDR3 DNA: TGCAGTGCTAGAGAAGTAGCAACTAATGAAAAACTGTTTTTT; CDR3 protein: CSAREVATNEKLFF
clone size: few; D gene: TRBD1; J gene: TRBJ1-1; V gene: TRBV29-1; CDR3 DNA: TGCAGCGTAAAATACAGGGGGCAAGAGAGCACTGAAGCTTTCTTT; CDR3 protein: CSVKYRGQESTEAFF
clone size: many; D gene: TRBD1; J gene: TRBJ1-6; V gene: TRBV5-1; CDR3 DNA: TGCGCCAGCAGCATTGGGACAGAAGGTTCACCCCTCCACTTT; CDR3 protein: CASSIGTEGSPLHF
clone size: .; D gene: .; J gene: TRBJ2-1; V gene: TRBV5-1; CDR3 DNA: TGCGCCAGCAGCTTGGCCACAGGGGAGGGATACAATGAGCAGTTCTTC; CDR3 protein: CASSLATGEGYNEQFF
clone size: .; D gene: TRBD1; J gene: TRBJ1-5; V gene: TRBV19; CDR3 DNA: TGTGCCAGTAGTTTCGGGACAGGGAGCAATCAGCCCCAGCATTTT; CDR3 protein: CASSFGTGSNQPQHF
clone size: few; D gene: TRBD1; J gene: TRBJ2-2; V gene: TRBV2; CDR3 DNA: TGTGCCAGCAGTGGGGGCGACAGGGAACTTAACACCGGGGAGCTGTTTTTT; CDR3 protein: CASSGGDRELNTGELFF
clone size: few; D gene: .; J gene: TRBJ1-2; V gene: TRBV7-9; CDR3 DNA: TGTGCCAGCAGCTTAAACAGTCCCTATGGCTACACCTTC; CDR3 protein: CASSLNSPYGYTF
clone size: .; D gene: .; J gene: TRBJ1-5; V gene: TRBV7-2; CDR3 DNA: TGTGCCAGCAGCTCCCAGACAGGAGTCAATCAGCCCCAGCATTTT; CDR3 protein: CASSSQTGVNQPQHF
clone size: .; D gene: .; J gene: TRBJ2-5; V gene: TRBV29-1; CDR3 DNA: TGCAGCTACAGGGTCCAAGAGACCCAGTACTTC; CDR3 protein: CSYRVQETQYF
clone size: many; D gene: .; J gene: TRBJ1-5; V gene: TRBV6-1; CDR3 DNA: TGTGCCAGCACCCAGGAACGGCGTCGGGCCCAGCATTTT; CDR3 protein: CASTQERRRAQHF
clone size: .; D gene: TRBD1; J gene: TRBJ1-1; V gene: TRBV29-1; CDR3 DNA: TGCAGCGTTGCCTTCGGGGGACAGACCCGTCCAGCTTTCTTT; CDR3 protein: CSVAFGGQTRPAFF
clone size: .; D gene: TRBD1; J gene: TRBJ2-2; V gene: TRBV6-1; CDR3 DNA: TGTGCCAGCAAGACAGGGGAGATCACCGGGGAGCTGTTTTTT; CDR3 protein: CASKTGEITGELFF
clone size: .; D gene: .; J gene: TRBJ1-4; V gene: TRBV7-9; CDR3 DNA: TGTGCCAGCAGCATACAGGGAAGCCAGAATGAAAAACTGTTTTTT; CDR3 protein: CASSIQGSQNEKLFF
clone size: many; D gene: .; J gene: TRBJ1-6; V gene: TRBV20-1; CDR3 DNA: TGCAGTGCTAGAGACATAACCACCAGAAACTCCTATAATTCACCCCTCCACTTT; CDR3 protein: CSARDITTRNSYNSPLHF
clone size: few; D gene: .; J gene: TRBJ1-2; V gene: TRBV6-2/TRBV6-3; CDR3 DNA: TGTGCCAGCAGCCCCGGGACATCCTATGGCTACACCTTC; CDR3 protein: CASSPGTSYGYTF
clone size: few; D gene: TRBD2; J gene: TRBJ2-1; V gene: TRBV29-1; CDR3 DNA: TGCAGCGTTGGGACTAGCGGGGCCCCGGATGAGCAGTTCTTC; CDR3 protein: CSVGTSGAPDEQFF
clone size: .; D gene: .; J gene: TRBJ1-3; V gene: TRBV20-1; CDR3 DNA: TGCAGTGCTAGAGATAGGCCCCCAGGGTCGACTAGAAACACCATATATTTT; CDR3 protein: CSARDRPPGSTRNTIYF
clone size: many; D gene: .; J gene: TRBJ2-2; V gene: TRBV5-1; CDR3 DNA: TGCGCCAGCAGCGCCTCGATGGTGATCAGAGGCACCGGGGAGCTGTTTTTT; CDR3 protein: CASSASMVIRGTGELFF
clone size: .; D gene: TRBD1; J gene: TRBJ1-4; V gene: TRBV20-1; CDR3 DNA: TGCAGTGCTAGGGACAGGGTCAATAATGAAAAACTGTTTTTT; CDR3 protein: CSARDRVNNEKLFF
clone size: few; D gene: TRBD2; J gene: TRBJ2-1; V gene: TRBV20-1; CDR3 DNA: TGCAGTGCTAGAGATCGGACTAGCGGGGGGCCCCACCCGTTCTTC; CDR3 protein: CSARDRTSGGPHPFF
clone size: .; D gene: TRBD1; J gene: TRBJ1-5; V gene: TRBV18; CDR3 DNA: TGTGCCAGCTCACCACGTTCAGGGGGAAATCAGCCCCAGCATTTT; CDR3 protein: CASSPRSGGNQPQHF
clone size: .; D gene: .; J gene: TRBJ2-2; V gene: TRBV24-1; CDR3 DNA: TGTGCCACGGGCGGTGGGCCGAACACCGGGGAGCTGTTTTTT; CDR3 protein: CATGGGPNTGELFF
clone size: many; D gene: .; J gene: TRBJ1-1; V gene: TRBV11-1; CDR3 DNA: TGTGCCAGCAGCTTACGGGACCCACGCAACGCTGAAGCTTTCTTT; CDR3 protein: CASSLRDPRNAEAFF
clone size: few; D gene: .; J gene: TRBJ1-4; V gene: TRBV18; CDR3 DNA: TGTGCCAGCTCACCTAGACAGAGCCGAGAGAAACTGTTTTTT; CDR3 protein: CASSPRQSREKLFF
clone size: many; D gene: .; J gene: TRBJ1-2; V gene: TRBV6-6; CDR3 DNA: TGTGCCAGCAGTTACTCCCTAGGGAGGGAGGGCGCGTATGGCTACACCTTC; CDR3 protein: CASSYSLGREGAYGYTF
clone size: .; D gene: TRBD2; J gene: TRBJ2-1; V gene: TRBV28; CDR3 DNA: TGTGCCAGCAGTTTACACCCCTCTAGCGGGGGGGCAAATGAGCAGTTCTTC; CDR3 protein: CASSLHPSSGGANEQFF
clone size: .; D gene: TRBD1; J gene: TRBJ1-1; V gene: TRBV6-5; CDR3 DNA: TGTGCCAGCAGTTTATTCCAGACAGGGAGGACTGAAGCTTTCTTT; CDR3 protein: CASSLFQTGRTEAFF
clone size: few; D gene: .; J gene: TRBJ2-3; V gene: TRBV29-1; CDR3 DNA: TGCAGCGCTGGTTCAGATACGCAGTATTTT; CDR3 protein: CSAGSDTQYF
clone size: few; D gene: .; J gene: TRBJ2-2; V gene: TRBV5-5; CDR3 DNA: TGTGCCAGCAGCTTATGGCGGACGAACACCGGGGAGCTGTTTTTT; CDR3 protein: CASSLWRTNTGELFF
clone size: many; D gene: .; J gene: TRBJ1-5; V gene: TRBV9; CDR3 DNA: TGTGCCAGCGGAGCGGGGGACCCCAATCAGCCCCAGCATTTT; CDR3 protein: CASGAGDPNQPQHF
clone size: .; D gene: TRBD2; J gene: TRBJ2-1; V gene: TRBV20-1; CDR3 DNA: TGCAGTGCTCCTTGGTATGGCGGGGGGGATGAGCAGTTCTTC; CDR3 protein: CSAPWYGGGDEQFF
clone size: .; D gene: .; J gene: TRBJ1-2; V gene: TRBV15; CDR3 DNA: TGTGCCACCAGCAGAGATATCTACAGGGCGGACCGATCTAACTATGGCTACACCTTC; CDR3 protein: CATSRDIYRADRSNYGYTF
clone size: many; D gene: .; J gene: TRBJ1-5; V gene: TRBV10-3; CDR3 DNA: TGTGCCATCAGGGACGGACTACAGCCCCAGCATTTT; CDR3 protein: CAIRDGLQPQHF